The clone carrying this TCR beta chain was found a few times. Antigen specificity is unknown. These data originate in a study of cytomegalovirus exposure and HLA in healthy donors. About the study: Researchers previously reported finding some 110 million unique TCR beta sequences from 150 million to 200 million T cells. Study conclusions and caveats: Among immune exposure information, only CMV serostatus was available.

V dropped 4 bases and J dropped 4; count of bases not matched to a gene: 7. The germline V gene has CDR1 KGHSH and CDR2 LQKENI. The CDR3 has 15 residues. A multiplex PCR was run with 60 Vbeta primers and 13 Jbeta primers. Here immunoSEQ multiplex PCR was the method, and the copy in TCRdb shows in-frame clones only, minus some. Found here are 95,000 to 150,000 clones, around four fifths of them singletons; the top ten hold about 20%. The chain has TRBV18 and TRBJ1-5; 7 bases map to TRBD1. What was sequenced was PBMCs. This TCR was recovered from a man aged 18 to 30 in good health and CMV-seropositive. Written as DNA, the CDR3 is TGTGCCAGCTCACTTTCCCCAGGGGGAAATCAGCCCCAGCATTTT. This translates into CASSLSPGGNQPQHF.